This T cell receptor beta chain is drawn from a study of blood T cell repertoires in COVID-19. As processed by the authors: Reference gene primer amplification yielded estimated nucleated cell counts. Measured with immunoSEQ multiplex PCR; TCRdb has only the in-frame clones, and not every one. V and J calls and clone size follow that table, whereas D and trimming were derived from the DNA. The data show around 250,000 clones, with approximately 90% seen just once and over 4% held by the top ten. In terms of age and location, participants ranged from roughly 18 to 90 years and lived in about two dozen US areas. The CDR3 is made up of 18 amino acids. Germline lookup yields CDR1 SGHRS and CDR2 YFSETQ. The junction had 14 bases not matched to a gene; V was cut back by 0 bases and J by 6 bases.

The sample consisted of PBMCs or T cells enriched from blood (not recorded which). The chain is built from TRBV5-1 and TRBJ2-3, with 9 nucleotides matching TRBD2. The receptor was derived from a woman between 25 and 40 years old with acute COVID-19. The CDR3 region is CASSLGLAANSLGDTQYF. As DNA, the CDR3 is TGCGCCAGCAGCTTGGGACTAGCGGCCAACTCCCTAGGGGATACGCAGTATTTT.